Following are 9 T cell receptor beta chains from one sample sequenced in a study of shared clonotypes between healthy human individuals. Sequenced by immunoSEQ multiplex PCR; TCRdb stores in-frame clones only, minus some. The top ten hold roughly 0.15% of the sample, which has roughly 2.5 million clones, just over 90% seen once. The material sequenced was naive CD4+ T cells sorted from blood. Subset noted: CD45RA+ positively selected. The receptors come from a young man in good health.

This CDR3 reads CASSEVGYTGELFF. CDR3 nucleotide sequence: TGTGCCAGCAGTGAGGTGGGGTACACCGGGGAGCTGTTTTTT. The chain is built from TRBV6-1 and TRBJ2-2, with D unresolved. This CDR3 comprises 14 residues. Germline assignment: CDR1 MNHNS and CDR2 SASEGT. The ends were cut back, 3 bases at V and 3 bases at J, with 8 bases in the middle.

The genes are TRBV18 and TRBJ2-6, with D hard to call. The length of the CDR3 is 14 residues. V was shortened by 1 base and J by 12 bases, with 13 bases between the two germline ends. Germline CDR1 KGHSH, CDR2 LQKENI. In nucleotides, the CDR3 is TGTGCCAGCTCACCACTAGCCAGCACGAGCGTCCTGACTTTC. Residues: CASSPLASTSVLTF.

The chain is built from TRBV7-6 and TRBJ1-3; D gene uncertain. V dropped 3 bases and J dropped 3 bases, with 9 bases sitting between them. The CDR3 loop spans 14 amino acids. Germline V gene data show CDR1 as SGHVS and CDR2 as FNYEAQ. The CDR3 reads CASSFWSDGNTIYF. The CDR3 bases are TGTGCCAGCAGCTTCTGGTCAGATGGAAACACCATATATTTT.

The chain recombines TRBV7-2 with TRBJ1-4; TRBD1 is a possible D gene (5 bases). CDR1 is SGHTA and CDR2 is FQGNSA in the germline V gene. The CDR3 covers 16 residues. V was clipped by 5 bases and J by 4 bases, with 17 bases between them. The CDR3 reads CASSRDRLDSNEKLFF. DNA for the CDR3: TGTGCCAGCAGCAGGGATCGGTTAGACAGTAATGAAAAACTGTTTTTT.

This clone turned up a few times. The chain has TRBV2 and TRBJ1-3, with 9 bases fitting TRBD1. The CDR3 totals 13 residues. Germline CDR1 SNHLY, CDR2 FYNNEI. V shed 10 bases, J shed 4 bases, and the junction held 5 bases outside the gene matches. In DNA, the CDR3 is TGTGCCACCCGGACAGGGGCAGGAAACACCATATATTTT. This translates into CATRTGAGNTIYF.

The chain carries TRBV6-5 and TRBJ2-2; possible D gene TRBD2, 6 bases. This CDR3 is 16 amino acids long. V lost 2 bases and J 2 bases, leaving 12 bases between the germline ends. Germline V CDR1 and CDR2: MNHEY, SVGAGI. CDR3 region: CASSYGTYYNTGELFF. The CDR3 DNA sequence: TGTGCCAGCAGTTACGGGACTTATTATAACACCGGGGAGCTGTTTTTT.

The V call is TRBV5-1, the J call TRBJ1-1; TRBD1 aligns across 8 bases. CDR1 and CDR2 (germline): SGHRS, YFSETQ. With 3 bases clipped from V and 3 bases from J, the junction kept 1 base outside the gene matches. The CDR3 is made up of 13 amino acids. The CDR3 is CASSSGGDTEAFF. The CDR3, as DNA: TGCGCCAGCAGCTCAGGGGGCGACACTGAAGCTTTCTTT. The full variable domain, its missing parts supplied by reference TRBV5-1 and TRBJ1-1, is KAGVTQTPRYLIKTRGQQVTLSCSPISGHRSVSWYQQTPGQGLQFLFEYFSETQRNKGNFPGRFSGRQFSNSRSEMNVSTLELGDSALYLCASSSGGDTEAFFGQGTRLTVV.

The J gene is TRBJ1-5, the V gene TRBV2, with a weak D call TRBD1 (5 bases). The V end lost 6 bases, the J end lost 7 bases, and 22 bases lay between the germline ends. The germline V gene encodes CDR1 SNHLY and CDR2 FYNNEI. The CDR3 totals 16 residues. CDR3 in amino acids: CASRDRALGDGQPQHF. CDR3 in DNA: TGTGCCAGCAGGGACCGGGCCCTAGGGGATGGACAGCCCCAGCATTTT. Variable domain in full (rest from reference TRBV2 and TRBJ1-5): EPEVTQTPSHQVTQMGQEVILRCVPISNHLYFYWYRQILGQKVEFLVSFYNNEISEKSEIFDDQFSVERPDGSNFTLKIRSTKLEDSAMYFCASRDRALGDGQPQHFGDGTRLSIL.

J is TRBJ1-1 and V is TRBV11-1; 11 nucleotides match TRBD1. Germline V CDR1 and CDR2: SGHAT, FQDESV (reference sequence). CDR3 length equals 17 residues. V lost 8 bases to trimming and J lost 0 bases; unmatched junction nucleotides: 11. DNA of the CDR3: TGTGCCAGCCGTGGGGGACAGGGGGTCATAATGAACACTGAAGCTTTCTTT. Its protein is CASRGGQGVIMNTEAFF.